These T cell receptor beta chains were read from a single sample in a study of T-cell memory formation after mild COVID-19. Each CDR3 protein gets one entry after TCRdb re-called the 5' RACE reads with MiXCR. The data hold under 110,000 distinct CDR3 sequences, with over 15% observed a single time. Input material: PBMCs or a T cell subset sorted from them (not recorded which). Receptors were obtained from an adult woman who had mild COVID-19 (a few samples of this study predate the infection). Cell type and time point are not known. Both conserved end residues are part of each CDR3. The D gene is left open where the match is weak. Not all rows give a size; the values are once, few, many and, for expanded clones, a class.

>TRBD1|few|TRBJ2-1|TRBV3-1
TGTGCCAGCAGCCCATCCGGGACAGGGGGCTGGAATGAGCAGTTCTTC
CASSPSGTGGWNEQFF
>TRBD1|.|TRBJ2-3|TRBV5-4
TGTGCCAGCAGCTCGGAGGACAGGGCGTTTCCGAGCACAGATACGCAGTATTTT
CASSSEDRAFPSTDTQYF
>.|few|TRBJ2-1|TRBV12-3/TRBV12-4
TGTGCCAGCAGTTCGGGACTGGGAATAGAGCAGTTCTTC
CASSSGLGIEQFF
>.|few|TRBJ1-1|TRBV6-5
TGTGCCAGCAGGCCCTCGGTCCGTGACAGGGAAGCTTTCTTT
CASRPSVRDREAFF
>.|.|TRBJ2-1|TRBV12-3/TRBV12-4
TGTGCCAGCAGCCGAGGGGGCTCCTACAATGAGCAGTTCTTC
CASSRGGSYNEQFF
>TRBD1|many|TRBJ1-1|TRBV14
TGTGCCAGCAGCCACGGACAGGGGGCTTTCTTT
CASSHGQGAFF
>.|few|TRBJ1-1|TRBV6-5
TGTGCCAGCAGTTACCGGGACACTGAAGCTTTCTTT
CASSYRDTEAFF
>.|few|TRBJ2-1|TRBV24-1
TGTGCCACCAGCTCAGACCCCGCCGCCAATGAGCAGTTCTTC
CATSSDPAANEQFF
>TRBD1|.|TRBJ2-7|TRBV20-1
TGCAGTGCTAGAGATCAGGGGGCAAGCCTCGGAGAGCAGTACTTC
CSARDQGASLGEQYF
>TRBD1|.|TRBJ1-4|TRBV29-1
TGCAGCGCGACAGGGACCACAACTAATGAAAAACTGTTTTTT
CSATGTTTNEKLFF
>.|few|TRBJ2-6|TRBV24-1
TGTGCCACCGGGGGGGCCGGGGCCAACGTCCTGACTTTC
CATGGAGANVLTF